These 30 T cell receptor beta chains were sequenced from one sample in a study of T cells in Graves' hyperthyroidism and ophthalmopathy. The CDR3 regions of TCR beta were amplified from RNA transcripts. TCR CDR3 underwent first-round RT-PCR with the HTBI primer set. One entry per CDR3 protein results from TCRdb running MiXCR on the multiplex PCR reads. The data show fewer than 850,000 distinct CDR3 sequences, 17% seen once. Material for sequencing was blood. The receptor source for this set is a man between 45 and 60 years old with Graves' hyperthyroidism.

The sample holds a few counts of this clonotype. The genes are TRBV4-1 and TRBJ2-3; perhaps TRBD2 as D (6 bases). Germline V gives CDR1 MGHRA, CDR2 YSYEKL. There are 16 residues in the CDR3. V lost 4 bases, J lost 2 bases, and 16 bases lay in between. The CDR3 here is CASSRTMGLPTDTQYF. The CDR3 DNA sequence: TGCGCCAGCAGCCGTACAATGGGACTCCCCACAGATACGCAGTATTTT.

There are a few counts of this clonotype. It may be a read error: a sequence one base away is much more abundant. The J gene is TRBJ1-5, the V gene TRBV27; D ambiguous. CDR3 length equals 16 residues. Germline CDR1 and CDR2: MNHEY and SMNVEV (reference sequence). Here the CDR3 reads CACSPLAADSNQPQHF. The CDR3 bases are TGTGCCTGCAGTCCCCTCGCGGCAGATAGCAATCAGCCCCAGCATTTT.

CDR3 in DNA: TGTGCCAGCAGCTTGGAACAGGGGGCGGTTACGCAGTATTTT. It encodes CASSLEQGAVTQYF. The chain recombines TRBV11-3 with TRBJ2-3, with 9 bases that match TRBD1. The CDR3 consists of 14 residues. The trim removed 3 bases at V and 8 bases at J, leaving 6 bases unmatched. Germline V CDR1 and CDR2: SGHNT, YENEEA.

This clonotype was detected only a few times. This sequence joins TRBV19 and TRBJ2-5; 9 nucleotides match TRBD2. With V trimmed by 5 bases and J by 4 bases, 8 bases remained unmatched. The CDR3 length is 15 residues. The V gene's germline CDR1 is LNHDA and CDR2 SQIVND (reference sequence). The CDR3 coding sequence is TGTGCCAGTAGTCCCCTAATAGCGGGAGCAGAGACCCAGTACTTC. Residues: CASSPLIAGAETQYF.

V is TRBV9 and J is TRBJ2-2, with D perhaps matching TRBD1 (6 bases). The CDR3 loop spans 16 amino acids. V lost 7 bases to trimming and J lost 7 bases, with 23 bases between them. CDR1 is SGDLS, CDR2 YYNGEE, per germline. For the CDR3, the DNA is TGTGCCAGCGGAAACAGGGTTCCCGTCAACGTCGGGGAGCTGTTTTTT. Translation: CASGNRVPVNVGELFF.

This clonotype turned up a few times. One end of the junction does not line up with germline, which may come from a read error. The chain has TRBV5-1 and TRBJ1-3; TRBD1 matches at 12 bases. The CDR3 runs 16 residues. Germline-derived CDR1 and CDR2 are SGHRS and YFSETQ. The CDR3 nucleotides are TGCGCCAGCAGCATGCTGGGACAGGGGGCAGGAAACACCACATATTTT. Translation: CASSMLGQGAGNTTYF.

This clonotype was detected many times. The chain joins TRBV2 to TRBJ1-6; D is unclear. CDR1 and CDR2 from the germline V gene are SNHLY and FYNNEI. V lost 3 bases to trimming and J lost 11 bases, with 5 bases between them. The CDR3 is made up of 11 amino acids. The CDR3 is CASSERAPLHF. CDR3 DNA: TGTGCCAGCAGTGAGAGGGCACCCCTCCACTTT.

This clonotype was counted at least ten times. V gene TRBV12-3 or TRBV12-4 combines with J gene TRBJ2-5; no reliable D call. Trimming stripped 5 bases from V and 5 bases from J, with 15 bases between. The CDR3 runs to 14 residues. CDR3 protein: CASSPGRSAETQYF. In DNA, the CDR3 is TGTGCCAGCAGTCCCGGAAGAAGCGCGGAGACCCAGTACTTC.

The rearrangement joins TRBV29-1 to TRBJ2-1; 7 bases fit TRBD1. The V gene end was trimmed by 6 bases and the J gene end by 0 bases; junction bases not matched to a gene: 5. The CDR3 sequence is 14 residues long. Germline V CDR1 and CDR2: SQVTM, ANQGSEA. In nucleotides, the CDR3 is TGCAGCGTACGGACAGGCCGCTCCTACAATGAGCAGTTCTTC. This sequence encodes CSVRTGRSYNEQFF.

CDR3 sequence (DNA): TGTGCCAGCAGCGATCAGGGGTCCTATGGCTACACCTTC. The encoded protein is CASSDQGSYGYTF. The chain carries TRBV2 and TRBJ1-2; TRBD1 is a possible D gene (6 bases). V lost 6 bases, J lost 4 bases, and 12 bases lay in between. The germline CDR1 and CDR2 sequences are SNHLY and FYNNEI. The CDR3 is made up of 13 amino acids. Variable domain in full (rest from reference TRBV2 and TRBJ1-2): EPEVTQTPSHQVTQMGQEVILRCVPISNHLYFYWYRQILGQKVEFLVSFYNNEISEKSEIFDDQFSVERPDGSNFTLKIRSTKLEDSAMYFCASSDQGSYGYTFGSGTRLTVV.

This clonotype was seen a few times. This chain joins TRBV6-2 or TRBV6-3 and TRBJ2-7; D unresolved. CDR3 length: 13 amino acids. Per germline, CDR1 MNHEY and CDR2 SVGEGT. V dropped 8 bases and J dropped 5 bases, with 16 bases sitting between them. This CDR3 reads CASGVKGWDEQYF. CDR3 nucleotides: TGTGCCAGCGGTGTTAAGGGATGGGACGAGCAGTACTTC.

As concerns this clonotype: This may come from a read error, since a much larger clone is one base off. The V and J genes are TRBV3-1 and TRBJ1-2; D remains unclear. The length of the CDR3 is 12 residues. Germline CDR1 is LGHDT and CDR2 is YNNKEL (reference sequence). The CDR3 DNA reads TGTGCCAGCAGCCAACCGAACTGTGGCTACACCTTC. Its protein is CASSQPNCGYTF.

This chain uses TRBV6-6 with TRBJ2-5; D may be TRBD1 or TRBD2 (5 bases each). The V and J ends lost 2 bases and 5 bases respectively, with 9 bases between them. The germline CDR1 and CDR2 sequences are MNHNY and SVGAGI (reference sequence). This CDR3 has 13 amino acids. The CDR3 DNA follows: TGTGCCAGCAGTTACCAGGGAGTTGAGACCCAGTACTTC. Translated, it gives CASSYQGVETQYF.

A remark on this clonotype: This may come from a read error, since a much larger clone is one base off. The V gene is TRBV6-1, the J gene TRBJ2-7, with 9 bases fitting TRBD1. The length of the CDR3 is 13 residues. The germline gives CDR1 MNHNS, CDR2 SASEGT. Germline trimming cut 6 bases from V and 3 bases from J; bases unmatched to any gene: 3. CDR3 sequence (DNA): TGTGCCAGCAGAGCGGGACAGGGCTACGAGCAGTACTTC. This sequence encodes CASRAGQGYEQYF.

This clonotype appeared many times. The chain's CDR3 is CASSKTGGRQPQHF. CDR3 coding DNA: TGTGCCAGCAGCAAGACAGGGGGACGACAGCCCCAGCATTTT. The chain links TRBV2 to TRBJ1-5; 9 nucleotides agree with TRBD1. V trimming: 6 bases; J trimming: 7 bases; junction bases outside the gene matches: 7. CDR3 length: 14 amino acids. The germline V gene has CDR1 SNHLY and CDR2 FYNNEI. The full variable domain, in which reference TRBV2 and TRBJ1-5 provide the parts outside the CDR3, is EPEVTQTPSHQVTQMGQEVILRCVPISNHLYFYWYRQILGQKVEFLVSFYNNEISEKSEIFDDQFSVERPDGSNFTLKIRSTKLEDSAMYFCASSKTGGRQPQHFGDGTRLSIL.

This clonotype was counted many times. The chain has TRBV18 and TRBJ2-7, with D perhaps being TRBD1 or TRBD2 (5 bases each). V lost 5 bases, J lost 5 bases, and 16 bases lay in between. Germline V gives CDR1 KGHSH, CDR2 LQKENI. CDR3 length equals 14 residues. In nucleotides, the CDR3 is TGTGCCAGCTCAGCTAATGTCCGGGACCACGAGCAGTACTTC. It encodes CASSANVRDHEQYF.

This clonotype came up many times. CDR3: CSVQAGEETQYF. For the CDR3, the DNA is TGCAGCGTTCAAGCGGGAGAGGAGACCCAGTACTTC. V and J are TRBV29-1 and TRBJ2-5; 8 bases map to TRBD2. V lost 5 bases to trimming and J lost 5 bases; unmatched junction nucleotides: 4. CDR1 SQVTM and CDR2 ANQGSEA come from the germline V gene. The CDR3 is 12 residues long.

This clonotype was recorded at least ten times. This chain links TRBV11-2 with TRBJ2-7, with 8 positions matching TRBD2. The germline CDR1 and CDR2 sequences are SGHAT and FQNNGV. J gave up 5 bases and V 5 bases, and 20 bases lay outside the gene matches. The CDR3 consists of 18 residues. CDR3 region: CASSPGGGGRGGRDEQYF. Here the CDR3 DNA reads TGTGCCAGCAGCCCCGGGGGGGGAGGACGGGGCGGACGGGACGAGCAGTACTTC.

This clonotype was detected many times. The chain links TRBV12-3 or TRBV12-4 to TRBJ1-5; no reliable D call. The germline V and J ends were trimmed by 1 base and 6 bases, with 4 bases remaining between them. The CDR3 has 12 residues. The CDR3 DNA reads TGTGCCAGCAGTTTAGAGAGTCAGCCCCAGCATTTT. This translates into CASSLESQPQHF.

To note about this clonotype: This clone may be a read error of a much larger clone one base away. V and J are TRBV20-1 and TRBJ2-1, with D tentatively TRBD2 (6 bases). The DNA end lines up better with TRBJ2-7; the J call may be wrong. Per the germline V gene, CDR1 is DFQATT and CDR2 is SNEGSKA (reference sequence). The CDR3 is made up of 16 amino acids. The CDR3 spells CSARDVRETSYNEQYF. CDR3 DNA: TGCAGTGCTAGAGATGTCCGGGAGACGTCCTACAATGAGCAGTACTTC.

The chain's CDR3 is CSARALFLGRREKLFF. Here the CDR3 DNA reads TGCAGTGCTAGAGCCCTGTTCCTGGGACGGCGTGAAAAACTGTTTTTT. The gene calls are TRBV20-1 and TRBJ1-4; TRBD1 is a possible D gene (5 bases). Germline V gene sequence: CDR1 DFQATT, CDR2 SNEGSKA (reference sequence). The CDR3 runs 16 residues. The V end was cut by 1 base, the J end by 7 bases, with 19 bases between.

This sequence joins TRBV20-1 and TRBJ2-5; 7 positions match TRBD1. Germline values: CDR1 DFQATT, CDR2 SNEGSKA (reference sequence). The CDR3 extends over 15 amino acids. V was clipped by 5 bases and J by 2 bases; unmatched bases: 11. In DNA form, the CDR3 reads TGCAGTGCTTCCCCGGGGTCAGGGGGTCAAGAGACCCAGTACTTC. Its protein is CSASPGSGGQETQYF.

This clonotype was counted many times. The J gene is TRBJ2-7, the V gene TRBV7-9; possibly TRBD1 for D (5 bases). CDR3 length: 13 amino acids. The V end lost 1 base, the J end lost 6 bases, and 10 bases lay between the germline ends. The germline CDR1 and CDR2 sequences are SEHNR and FQNEAQ (reference sequence). This CDR3 reads CASSLDQGTEQYF. CDR3 DNA: TGTGCCAGCAGCTTAGATCAGGGCACCGAGCAGTACTTC.

This clonotype was seen many times. The genes are TRBV28 and TRBJ2-1; TRBD1 agrees at 8 bases. V lost 6 bases, J lost 3 bases, and 7 bases stayed unmatched. Germline values: CDR1 MDHEN, CDR2 SYDVKM. The CDR3 totals 15 residues. CDR3 region: CASSSAGTGYNEQFF. CDR3 DNA: TGTGCCAGCAGCTCAGCCGGGACAGGCTACAATGAGCAGTTCTTC.

The sample holds many counts of this clonotype. The genes are TRBV12-3 or TRBV12-4 and TRBJ2-7, with D unresolved. This CDR3 region has 13 residues. The V end was cut by 5 bases, the J end by 3 bases, with 11 bases between. The CDR3 spells CASSTGPFYEQYF. The CDR3 DNA sequence: TGTGCCAGCAGTACCGGACCCTTCTACGAGCAGTACTTC.

This clonotype was found a few times. The CDR3 DNA reads TGTGCCAGTAGTATAGTAACCGGGACAGGGGAACAGCCCCAGCATTTT. It specifies CASSIVTGTGEQPQHF. The chain is built from TRBV19 and TRBJ1-5, with TRBD1 identical over 10 bases. Trimming removed 1 base from V and 7 bases from J; junction bases left unmatched: 7. The CDR3 consists of 16 residues. Germline V lookup: CDR1 LNHDA, CDR2 SQIVND (reference sequence).

This chain joins TRBV6-1 and TRBJ2-2; 10 bases align to TRBD2. In germline, CDR1 is MNHNS, CDR2 SASEGT. V gave up 5 bases and J gave up 5 bases; unmatched junction bases: 8. The CDR3 extends over 16 amino acids. CDR3 sequence reads: CASSPGVAGGTGELFF. CDR3 nucleotide sequence: TGTGCCAGCAGTCCGGGAGTAGCGGGAGGAACCGGGGAGCTGTTTTTT.

Only a few counts were recorded for this clonotype. This chain links TRBV30 with TRBJ2-7; TRBD1 aligns across 10 bases. The CDR3 sequence is 13 residues long. In germline, CDR1 is GTSNPN, CDR2 SVGIG (reference sequence). The trim removed 5 bases at V and 7 bases at J, leaving 8 bases unmatched. CDR3 DNA sequence: TGTGCCTGGGATACCGGGACAGGGGATGAGCAGTACTTC. The encoded protein is CAWDTGTGDEQYF.

This clonotype was observed a handful of times. The J gene is TRBJ1-6, the V gene TRBV7-2; D not certain. CDR3 length: 16 amino acids. V shed 3 bases and J shed 3 bases, with 12 bases lying between them. CDR1 is SGHTA, CDR2 FQGNSA, per germline. The CDR3 DNA sequence: TGTGCCAGCAGCTTGGGTGGGGTCGTCTATAATTCACCCCTCCACTTT. Amino acids: CASSLGGVVYNSPLHF. Variable domain in full (rest from reference TRBV7-2 and TRBJ1-6): GAGVSQSPSNKVTEKGKDVELRCDPISGHTALYWYRQSLGQGLEFLIYFQGNSAPDKSGLPSDRFSAERTGGSVSTLTIQRTQQEDSAVYLCASSLGGVVYNSPLHFGNGTRLTVT.

This clonotype was picked up a small number of times. The chain links TRBV28 to TRBJ1-5; D might be TRBD1 (5 bases). The CDR3 has 14 residues. V was pared by 3 bases and J by 6 bases, with 12 bases between. Germline loops: CDR1 MDHEN, CDR2 SYDVKM. The CDR3 region is CASSFGAGSQPQHF. CDR3 nucleotide sequence: TGTGCCAGCAGTTTTGGGGCAGGATCTCAGCCCCAGCATTTT.